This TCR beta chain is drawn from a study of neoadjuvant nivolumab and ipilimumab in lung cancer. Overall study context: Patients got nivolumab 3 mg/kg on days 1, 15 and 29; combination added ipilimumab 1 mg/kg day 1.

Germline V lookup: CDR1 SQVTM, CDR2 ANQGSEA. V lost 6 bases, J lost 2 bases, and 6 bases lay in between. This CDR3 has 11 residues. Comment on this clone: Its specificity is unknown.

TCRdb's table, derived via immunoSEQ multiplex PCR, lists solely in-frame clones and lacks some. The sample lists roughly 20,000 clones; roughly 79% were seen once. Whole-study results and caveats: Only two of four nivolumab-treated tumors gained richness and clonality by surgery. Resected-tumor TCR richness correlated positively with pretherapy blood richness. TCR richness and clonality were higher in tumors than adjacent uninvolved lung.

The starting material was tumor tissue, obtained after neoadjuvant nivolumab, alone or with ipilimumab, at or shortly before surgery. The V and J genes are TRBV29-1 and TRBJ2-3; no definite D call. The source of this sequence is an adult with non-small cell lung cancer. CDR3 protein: CSVGPTDTQYF. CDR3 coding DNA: TGCAGCGTCGGGCCCACAGATACGCAGTATTTT.